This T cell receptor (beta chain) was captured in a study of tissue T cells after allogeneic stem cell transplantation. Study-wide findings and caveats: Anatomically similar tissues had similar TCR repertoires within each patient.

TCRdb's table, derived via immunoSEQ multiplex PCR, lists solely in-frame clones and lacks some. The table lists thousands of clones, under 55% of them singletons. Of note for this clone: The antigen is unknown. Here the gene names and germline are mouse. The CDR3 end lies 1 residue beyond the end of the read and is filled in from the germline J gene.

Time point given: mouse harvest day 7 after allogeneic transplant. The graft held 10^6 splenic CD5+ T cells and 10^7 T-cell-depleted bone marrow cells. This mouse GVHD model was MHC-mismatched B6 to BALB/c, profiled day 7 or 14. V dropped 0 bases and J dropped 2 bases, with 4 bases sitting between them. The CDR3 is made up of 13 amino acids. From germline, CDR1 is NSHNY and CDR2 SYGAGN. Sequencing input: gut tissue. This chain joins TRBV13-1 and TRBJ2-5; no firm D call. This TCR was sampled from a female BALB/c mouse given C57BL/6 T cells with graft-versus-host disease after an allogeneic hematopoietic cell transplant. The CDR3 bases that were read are TGTGCCAGCAGTGATGCGGGCCAAGACACCCAGTAC. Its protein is CASSDAGQDTQY. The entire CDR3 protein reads CASSDAGQDTQYF.